Shown below are 21 T cell receptor beta chains from a single sample sequenced in a study of blood T cells in healthy people across ages. With a J-beta primer mix and a sample-barcoded 5' primer, a second PCR ran about 7 to 11 cycles. TCRdb called the 5' RACE reads again in MiXCR, with one record for every CDR3 protein. In the table there are just over 1 million distinct CDR3 sequences, under 45% of which are singletons. The specimen was blood. The receptors originated from a woman in her sixties or seventies in good health.

This chain joins TRBV6-1 and TRBJ2-1, with D possibly TRBD2 on 6 matching bases. Germline loops: CDR1 MNHNS, CDR2 SASEGT. V was pared by 3 bases and J by 7 bases, with 13 bases between. This CDR3 has 14 residues. The CDR3: CASSDPEGGNEQFF. In DNA, the CDR3 is TGTGCCAGCAGTGACCCGGAGGGCGGGAATGAGCAGTTCTTC.

This clonotype has a single count. The J gene is TRBJ2-3, the V gene TRBV6-6; D uncertain. Looked up from germline, CDR1 is MNHNY and CDR2 is SVGAGI (reference sequence). Trimming cost V 2 bases and J 4 bases, with 7 bases left between them. This CDR3 comprises 13 residues. The CDR3 loop reads CASSYMGSDTQYF. The CDR3 region has the DNA TGTGCCAGCAGTTACATGGGCTCAGATACGCAGTATTTT.

The sample holds many counts of this clonotype. The rearrangement uses TRBV4-1 and TRBJ2-7; 10 nucleotides agree with TRBD1. The CDR3 covers 16 residues. J lost 3 bases, V lost 1 base, and 6 bases had no gene match. CDR1 is MGHRA, CDR2 YSYEKL, per germline. This CDR3 is CASSQVFGQGDYEQYF. As DNA, the CDR3 is TGCGCCAGCAGCCAAGTTTTTGGACAGGGGGACTACGAGCAGTACTTC.

The CDR3 sequence is CSVSRSNTGELFF. Here the CDR3 DNA reads TGCAGCGTTTCCAGATCGAACACCGGGGAGCTGTTTTTT. The genes are TRBV29-1 and TRBJ2-2; the D is unclear. CDR3 length equals 13 residues. Per germline, CDR1 SQVTM and CDR2 ANQGSEA. V lost 5 bases and J lost 0, with 7 bases in between.

The chain employs TRBV7-8 and TRBJ1-1; D remains ambiguous. Trimming pared 0 bases from V and 7 bases from J, leaving 6 bases between. CDR1 and CDR2 (germline): SGHVS, FQNEAQ. This CDR3 contains 12 residues. The CDR3 reads CASSLAPDEAFF. CDR3 nucleotide sequence: TGTGCCAGCAGCTTAGCCCCAGATGAAGCTTTCTTT.

In this sample, this clonotype turned up a few times. The chain links TRBV6-5 to TRBJ2-5; D tentatively reads TRBD1 or TRBD2 (6 bases each). The CDR3 has 18 residues. The V end lost 2 bases, the J end lost 2 bases, and 21 bases lay between the germline ends. Germline V CDR1 and CDR2: MNHEY, SVGAGI. The CDR3 loop reads CASSYSVGGKSPQETQYF. The CDR3, as DNA: TGTGCCAGCAGTTACAGTGTCGGGGGCAAGTCCCCACAAGAGACCCAGTACTTC.

This clonotype was counted between two and nine times. The genes are TRBV6-2 or TRBV6-3 and TRBJ2-5; the match to TRBD1 covers 7 bases. V shed 6 bases, J shed 2 bases, and the junction held 6 bases outside the gene matches. This CDR3 region has 14 residues. Germline V gives CDR1 MNHEY, CDR2 SVGEGT. CDR3 sequence: CASRKTGRQETQYF. CDR3 sequence (DNA): TGTGCCAGCAGGAAGACAGGGCGTCAAGAGACCCAGTACTTC.

The gene calls are TRBV29-1 and TRBJ2-1; no clear D. The V end was cut by 4 bases, the J end by 10 bases, with 14 bases between. Germline values: CDR1 SQVTM, CDR2 ANQGSEA. The CDR3 loop spans 12 amino acids. CDR3 sequence: CSVAWAIREQFF. CDR3 bases: TGCAGCGTTGCCTGGGCTATACGGGAGCAGTTCTTC.

The chain recombines TRBV29-1 with TRBJ2-1, with 13 bases that match TRBD2. Germline CDR1 and CDR2: SQVTM and ANQGSEA. This CDR3 is 15 amino acids long. Trimming took 1 base from V and 5 from J; bases not matched to a gene: 2. CDR3 loop: CSVEGTSGSNNEQFF. As DNA, the CDR3 is TGCAGCGTTGAAGGGACTAGCGGGAGTAACAATGAGCAGTTCTTC.

The rearrangement links TRBV6-5 to TRBJ1-5; no definite D call. The germline V and J ends were trimmed by 6 bases and 5 bases, with 11 bases remaining between them. This CDR3 is 13 amino acids long. Germline V lookup: CDR1 MNHEY, CDR2 SVGAGI. CDR3 sequence (DNA): TGTGCCAGCAGAGACCACGGAGATCAGCCCCAGCATTTT. Its protein is CASRDHGDQPQHF.

The rearrangement uses TRBV29-1 and TRBJ2-7; no firm D call. The CDR3 covers 12 residues. Germline values: CDR1 SQVTM, CDR2 ANQGSEA. Trimming took off 6 bases at V and 3 bases at J, with 12 bases between the two ends. The CDR3 loop is CSVWAVNYEQYF. The CDR3 DNA sequence: TGCAGCGTCTGGGCAGTAAACTACGAGCAGTACTTC.

This clonotype has only a few counts. The genes are TRBV9 and TRBJ1-6; weak D call: TRBD1 (6 bases). Looked up from germline, CDR1 is SGDLS and CDR2 is YYNGEE. Trimming stripped 1 base from V and 8 bases from J, with 28 bases between. This CDR3 contains 20 residues. In DNA, the CDR3 is TGTGCCAGCAGCGTATTCCCCATAAGTGTGATGGACAGAGCCTATTCACCCCTCCACTTT. Encoded protein: CASSVFPISVMDRAYSPLHF.

The genes are TRBV30 and TRBJ2-6; no definite D call. Between the trimmed V and J ends, which lost 4 bases and 2 bases, there was a span of 3 bases. Germline V gene lookup returns CDR1 GTSNPN and CDR2 SVGIG (reference sequence). This CDR3 contains 12 residues. CDR3 in DNA: TGTGCCTGGATAGCTGGGGCCAACGTCCTGACTTTC. Protein product: CAWIAGANVLTF.

This clonotype was observed a handful of times. The chain links TRBV20-1 to TRBJ1-1; 8 bases line up with TRBD1. The CDR3 totals 16 residues. V shed 4 bases and J 1 base; nucleotides not matched to a gene: 11. Germline CDR1 and CDR2: DFQATT and SNEGSKA (reference sequence). CDR3 DNA sequence: TGCAGTGCTACCCCGACAGGGGTAGCCTGGAACACTGAAGCTTTCTTT. Protein: CSATPTGVAWNTEAFF.

This rearrangement joins TRBV3-1 to TRBJ2-7; D is uncertain. Between the trimmed V and J ends, which lost 1 base and 5 bases, there was a span of 9 bases. CDR1 is LGHDT, CDR2 YNNKEL, per germline (reference sequence). This CDR3 is built from 13 residues. CDR3 amino acids: CASSQVPPNEQYF. The CDR3 coding sequence is TGTGCCAGCAGCCAAGTCCCTCCTAACGAGCAGTACTTC.

In its sample, this clonotype was seen a few times. The chain links TRBV20-1 to TRBJ2-7; D is uncertain. The germline V gene has CDR1 DFQATT and CDR2 SNEGSKA (reference sequence). Trimming cost V 1 base and J 0 bases, with 10 bases left between them. The CDR3 has 14 residues. This CDR3 reads CSARAVESSYEQYF. In DNA, the CDR3 is TGCAGTGCTAGAGCGGTGGAAAGCTCCTACGAGCAGTACTTC.

This clonotype was seen many times. The chain carries TRBV10-1 and TRBJ2-7, with TRBD2 identical over 12 bases. The J segment lost 3 bases and the V segment lost 3 bases, leaving 3 bases of the junction unmatched. CDR3 length: 15 amino acids. Germline CDR1 reads WNHNN; CDR2 reads SYGVQD (reference sequence). CDR3 sequence: CASSDPTSGSYEQYF. CDR3 sequence (DNA): TGCGCCAGCAGTGACCCGACTAGCGGGAGCTACGAGCAGTACTTC.

The chain combines TRBV14 with TRBJ2-7, with 11 bases lining up with TRBD1. The ends lost 1 base at V and 5 bases at J; junction bases unmatched: 7. CDR3 length equals 16 residues. CDR1 and CDR2 (germline): SGHDN, FVKESK. The CDR3 region has the DNA TGTGCCAGCAGCCAAGGATTGGACAGGGGGCGGGACGAGCAGTACTTC. Protein sequence: CASSQGLDRGRDEQYF.

This sequence joins TRBV29-1 and TRBJ2-1; the D gene is possibly TRBD2 (5 bases). Deletions cut 0 bases from V and 9 bases from J, with 12 bases between. Germline V gene sequence: CDR1 SQVTM, CDR2 ANQGSEA. CDR3 length equals 13 residues. The CDR3 nucleotides are TGCAGCGTTGAAGATTTGGCTAGCAGTGAGCAGTTCTTC. It encodes CSVEDLASSEQFF.

The rearrangement uses TRBV18 and TRBJ2-1; no clear D gene. Trimming took 3 bases from V and 8 from J, leaving 17 bases between them. The CDR3 length is 15 residues. Germline V lookup: CDR1 KGHSH, CDR2 LQKENI. CDR3 sequence (DNA): TGTGCCAGCTCACCCCTAGAGTTCGCATTCTATGAGCAGTTCTTC. The encoded protein is CASSPLEFAFYEQFF.

The genes are TRBV20-1 and TRBJ2-3; TRBD2 is a possible D gene (6 bases). This CDR3 has 12 residues. From germline, CDR1 is DFQATT and CDR2 SNEGSKA (reference sequence). V lost 3 bases, J lost 8 bases, and 12 bases lay in between. CDR3 residues: CSASQWGGTQYF. The CDR3 nucleotides read TGCAGTGCTAGTCAGTGGGGAGGTACGCAGTATTTT.